This TCR beta chain came from a study of blood T cells in healthy people across ages. This clonotype was observed a few times. Relative to the germline gene, one junction end is altered; a read error may explain this. Germline V lookup: CDR1 SQVTM, CDR2 ANQGSEA. The CDR3 has 14 amino acids. Combining a sample-barcoded 5' primer with a J-beta primer mix, a second PCR ran for 7 to 11 cycles. TCRdb itself ran the 5' RACE reads through MiXCR, one entry per CDR3 protein. This table has approximately 800,000 distinct CDR3 sequences, just under 25% appearing once. This same sample was also taken into another study, of T cells of mothers and their children.

This receptor was obtained from a boy younger than 18 in good health. The sequencing sample was made of blood. The V call is TRBV29-1, the J call TRBJ1-1; the match to TRBD1 covers 7 bases. In DNA form, the CDR3 reads TGCAGCGTTGAAGATCCCCTACAGGGGACTGAAGCTTCCTTT. Amino acid sequence: CSVEDPLQGTEASF.